One sample yielded the 9 T cell receptor beta chains listed below, sequenced in a study of vaccination effects on CD4 cells after COVID-19. Their antigens remain unidentified. ViraFEST expansion of antigen-specific CD4+ T cells with viral peptide pools preceded sequencing. A 10-day culture period preceded the isolation of CD4+ T cells. Between March and December 2020, the person had a SARS-CoV-2 infection that PCR confirmed. Vaccine administered to participants consisted of two doses of either BNT162b2 or mRNA-1273. The table came from immunoSEQ multiplex PCR; TCRdb's copy has only in-frame clones and leaves some out. This sample yields some 14,000 clones, of which approximately 80% are seen a single time; about 22% belongs to the top ten. The specimen was CD4+ T cells from PBMCs cultured with HCoV-NL63 spike peptides, collected after COVID-19 vaccination. These receptors came from a human donor who had a prior SARS-CoV-2 infection.

The rearrangement joins TRBV7-3 to TRBJ2-3, with TRBD2 identical over 8 bases. V lost 3 bases and J lost 4; bases outside the gene matches: 9. The CDR3 covers 16 residues. CDR1 SGHTA and CDR2 FQGTGA come from the germline V gene. The DNA for the CDR3 is TGTGCCAGCAGCTTTCAGGGCGGGAGGAGGTCAGATACGCAGTATTTT. It yields the protein CASSFQGGRRSDTQYF.

This chain joins TRBV6-1 and TRBJ2-3; no clear D. V dropped 3 bases and J dropped 6 bases, with 4 bases sitting between them. CDR1 MNHNS and CDR2 SASEGT come from the germline V gene. The CDR3 contains 11 residues. The CDR3 is CASSEGDTQYF. CDR3 coding DNA: TGTGCCAGCAGTGAGGGGGATACGCAGTATTTT.

This clone has more than one count but fewer than ten. Written as DNA, the CDR3 is TGTGCCAGCAGTGAAGGGACAGGATGGAGCTATGGCTACACCTTC. Protein sequence: CASSEGTGWSYGYTF. The chain employs TRBV2 and TRBJ1-2, with TRBD1 identical over 7 bases. The CDR3 is made up of 15 amino acids. Per germline, CDR1 SNHLY and CDR2 FYNNEI. J gave up 4 bases and V 1 base, and 6 bases lay outside the gene matches.

The chain uses TRBV18 and TRBJ2-2; the D gene is possibly TRBD1 (5 bases). The CDR3 is 16 residues long. V was pared by 8 bases and J by 6 bases, with 22 bases between. Germline assignment: CDR1 KGHSH and CDR2 LQKENI. This CDR3 is CASAPIGAGSPGELFF. The CDR3 coding sequence is TGTGCCAGCGCGCCTATAGGGGCAGGAAGCCCCGGGGAGCTGTTTTTT.

This clone was seen a few times. V is TRBV2 and J is TRBJ2-1; no clear D gene. Germline assignment: CDR1 SNHLY and CDR2 FYNNEI. There are 14 residues in the CDR3. With 4 bases removed from V and 7 bases from J, the gap between germline ends came to 14 bases. The CDR3 DNA reads as TGTGCCAGCAGTGGGTTTGGCTCCAGTAATGAGCAGTTCTTC. Encoded protein: CASSGFGSSNEQFF.

The rearrangement uses TRBV7-9 and TRBJ2-7, with D possibly matching TRBD2 (5 bases). Between the trimmed V and J ends, which lost 5 bases and 4 bases, there was a span of 18 bases. Germline V lookup: CDR1 SEHNR, CDR2 FQNEAQ (reference sequence). The CDR3 contains 15 residues. The chain's CDR3 is CASSPPSGSLYEQYF. CDR3 bases: TGTGCCAGCAGCCCTCCAAGCGGTAGCTTGTACGAGCAGTACTTC.

The chain carries TRBV6-5 and TRBJ2-3; D is possibly TRBD1 (6 bases). Per the germline V gene, CDR1 is MNHEY and CDR2 is SVGAGI. V was cut by 10 bases and J by 9 bases, with 17 bases left in between. This CDR3 spans 12 amino acids. The CDR3 here is CATSQSRGTQYF. The DNA for the CDR3 is TGTGCCACCTCCCAAAGCAGGGGAACGCAGTATTTT.

This clone was counted a single time. This chain joins TRBV5-1 and TRBJ2-7; D perhaps matches TRBD2 (6 bases). The V gene's germline CDR1 is SGHRS and CDR2 YFSETQ. The CDR3 runs to 15 residues. V was cut by 4 bases and J by 0 bases, with 14 bases left in between. The CDR3 DNA is TGCGCCAGCAGCGCAACGGGACTCCGCTCCTACGAGCAGTACTTC. As protein: CASSATGLRSYEQYF.

This clone occurred once. The V call is TRBV6-6, the J call TRBJ2-3; D is perhaps TRBD2 (5 bases). V lost 1 base, J lost 0 bases, and 5 bases lay in between. The germline gives CDR1 MNHNY, CDR2 SVGAGI (reference sequence). The CDR3 is 14 residues long. This chain's CDR3 is CASSYWESTDTQYF. Written as DNA, the CDR3 is TGTGCCAGCAGTTACTGGGAGAGCACAGATACGCAGTATTTT.